This entry describes one T cell receptor beta chain. Libraries were prepared by immunoSEQ multiplex PCR; TCRdb keeps only in-frame clonotypes and omits some of them. The sample yields 30,000 to 35,000 clones, around nine tenths seen once. This record belongs to a study of T cell changes during pregnancy in multiple sclerosis. The CDR3 is made up of 18 amino acids. Trimming cost V 0 bases and J 1 base; bases outside gene matches: 9. The germline CDR1 and CDR2 sequences are LGHNA and YNFKEQ. This sequence originates from a female donor in good health, enrolled as a control in a pregnancy study. The sample in question was CD4+ T cells from peripheral blood mononuclear cells, obtained in the second trimester of pregnancy. The chain uses TRBV4-2 and TRBJ2-5; 9 bases align to TRBD2. The chain's CDR3 is CASSQENGAGGIQETQYF. CDR3 nucleotides: TGTGCCAGCAGCCAAGAGAACGGAGCGGGAGGTATCCAAGAGACCCAGTACTTC.